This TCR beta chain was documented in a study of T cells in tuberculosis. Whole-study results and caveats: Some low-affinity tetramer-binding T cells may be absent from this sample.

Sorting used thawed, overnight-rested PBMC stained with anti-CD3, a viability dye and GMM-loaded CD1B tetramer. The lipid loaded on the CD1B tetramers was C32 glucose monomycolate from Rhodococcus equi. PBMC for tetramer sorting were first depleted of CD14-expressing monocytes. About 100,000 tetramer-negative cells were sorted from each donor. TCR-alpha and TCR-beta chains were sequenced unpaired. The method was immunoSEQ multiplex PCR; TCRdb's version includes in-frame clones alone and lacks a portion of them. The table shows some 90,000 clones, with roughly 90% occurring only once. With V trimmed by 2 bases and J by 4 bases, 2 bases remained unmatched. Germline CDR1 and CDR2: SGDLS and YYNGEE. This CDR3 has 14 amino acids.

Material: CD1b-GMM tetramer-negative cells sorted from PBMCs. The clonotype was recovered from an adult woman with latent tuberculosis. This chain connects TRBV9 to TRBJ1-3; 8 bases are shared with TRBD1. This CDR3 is CASSVAGGGNTIYF. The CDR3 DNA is TGTGCCAGCAGCGTCGCAGGGGGCGGAAACACCATATATTTT.